These T cell receptor beta chains were read from a single sample in a study of OX40 agonist ivuxolimab in advanced cancers. The table came from immunoSEQ multiplex PCR; TCRdb's copy has only in-frame clones and leaves some out. The sample carries 45,000 to 75,000 clones, under 90% recorded once. The sample in question was CD4+ or CD8+ T cells sorted from blood, obtained in a trial of the OX40 agonist ivuxolimab. These receptors all come from an adult with an advanced solid tumor such as melanoma, head and neck, liver or kidney cancer. CDR3s include the opening cysteine and the closing phenylalanine or tryptophan. D genes are given only for firm matches. Clone size is stated in some rows and not others, as once, few, many or a class when expanded.

size: -
V: TRBV7-9
J: TRBJ2-2
D: -
CDR3: CASNQALRGNTGELFF
DNA: TGTGCCAGCAACCAAGCCCTCAGGGGTAACACCGGGGAGCTGTTTTTT

size: once
V: TRBV19
J: TRBJ2-2
D: TRBD1
CDR3: CASSNGQGYTGELFF
DNA: TGTGCCAGTAGTAACGGACAGGGTTACACCGGGGAGCTGTTTTTT

size: -
V: TRBV7-3
J: TRBJ2-5
D: TRBD1
CDR3: CASSLSTGVGETQYF
DNA: TGTGCCAGCAGCTTAAGTACAGGGGTTGGGGAGACCCAGTACTTC

size: -
V: TRBV11-2
J: TRBJ2-2
D: TRBD1
CDR3: CASSSLRTGRGELFF
DNA: TGTGCCAGCAGCTCACTCCGGACAGGTCGGGGGGAGCTGTTTTTT

size: -
V: TRBV7-3
J: TRBJ2-1
D: -
CDR3: CASSLTNGNEQFF
DNA: TGTGCCAGCAGCTTAACTAACGGCAATGAGCAGTTCTTC

size: -
V: TRBV11-2
J: TRBJ1-2
D: -
CDR3: CASSPLSDSRFGYTF
DNA: TGTGCCAGCAGCCCTCTTAGCGACAGTCGGTTTGGCTACACCTTC

size: -
V: TRBV6-5
J: TRBJ1-5
D: -
CDR3: CASSYLGGQPQHF
DNA: TGTGCCAGCAGTTACCTTGGGGGACAGCCCCAGCATTTT

size: -
V: TRBV6-5
J: TRBJ1-3
D: -
CDR3: CASSRGGSAGNTIYF
DNA: TGTGCCAGCAGTAGAGGGGGGTCGGCTGGAAACACCATATATTTT

size: medium-sized
V: TRBV5-1
J: TRBJ2-5
D: -
CDR3: CASSLGQRKETQYF
DNA: TGCGCCAGCAGCTTAGGCCAGCGAAAAGAGACCCAGTACTTC

size: -
V: TRBV30
J: TRBJ2-5
D: TRBD2
CDR3: CAWGGLAEGETQYF
DNA: TGTGCCTGGGGGGGACTAGCGGAAGGAGAGACCCAGTACTTC

size: few
V: TRBV2
J: TRBJ1-2
D: TRBD1
CDR3: CASSELRQGDGYTF
DNA: TGTGCCAGCAGTGAACTTCGGCAGGGGGATGGCTACACCTTC

size: -
V: TRBV6-5
J: TRBJ1-2
D: TRBD1
CDR3: CAAYRGQDYGYTF
DNA: TGTGCCGCCTACAGGGGGCAGGACTATGGCTACACCTTC

size: few
V: TRBV7-9
J: TRBJ1-2
D: -
CDR3: CASSLGQADGYTF
DNA: TGTGCCAGCAGCTTGGGGCAGGCTGATGGCTACACCTTC

size: -
V: TRBV27
J: TRBJ2-7
D: -
CDR3: CASSLTGNPYEQYF
DNA: TGTGCCAGCAGTTTAACAGGGAACCCCTACGAGCAGTACTTC

size: once
V: TRBV10-3
J: TRBJ2-3
D: TRBD2
CDR3: CAISEFLTGGSTDTQYF
DNA: TGTGCCATCAGTGAGTTTTTAACGGGAGGAAGCACAGATACGCAGTATTTT

size: -
V: TRBV7-9
J: TRBJ1-1
D: -
CDR3: CASSLDKGAEAFF
DNA: TGTGCCAGCAGCTTGGACAAAGGGGCTGAAGCTTTCTTT

size: -
V: TRBV7-3
J: TRBJ2-4
D: -
CDR3: CASSLLGPGNIQYF
DNA: TGTGCCAGCAGCTTACTAGGGCCGGGAAACATTCAGTACTTC

size: -
V: TRBV5-4
J: TRBJ2-5
D: TRBD2
CDR3: CASSYPLAGGRETQYF
DNA: TGTGCCAGCAGCTACCCACTAGCGGGAGGGCGAGAGACCCAGTACTTC

size: -
V: TRBV18
J: TRBJ1-3
D: -
CDR3: CASSLDISGNTIYF
DNA: TGTGCCAGCTCACTAGACATCTCTGGAAACACCATATATTTT

size: medium-sized
V: TRBV20-1
J: TRBJ1-2
D: -
CDR3: CSASASRGYTF
DNA: TGCAGTGCGTCCGCTTCCCGGGGCTACACCTTC

size: -
V: TRBV6-6
J: TRBJ1-1
D: -
CDR3: CASSWPEAFF
DNA: TGTGCCAGCAGTTGGCCTGAAGCTTTCTTT

size: medium-sized
V: TRBV19
J: TRBJ1-6
D: -
CDR3: CASSPQVNSPLHF
DNA: TGTGCCAGTAGTCCTCAGGTTAATTCACCCCTCCACTTT

size: -
V: TRBV7-6
J: TRBJ2-3
D: -
CDR3: CASSLGSRVDTQYF
DNA: TGTGCCAGCAGCTTAGGATCGAGGGTTGATACGCAGTATTTT

size: -
V: TRBV19
J: TRBJ1-6
D: -
CDR3: CASSRTGYINSPLHF
DNA: TGTGCCAGTAGTAGGACGGGATACATCAATTCACCCCTCCACTTT

size: -
V: TRBV7-3
J: TRBJ2-5
D: -
CDR3: CASSPSEGETQYF
DNA: TGTGCCAGCAGCCCCTCCGAGGGGGAGACCCAGTACTTC

size: -
V: TRBV14
J: TRBJ2-5
D: TRBD2
CDR3: CASSPLAGGAETQYF
DNA: TGTGCCAGCAGCCCACTAGCGGGAGGGGCGGAGACCCAGTACTTC

size: -
V: TRBV13
J: TRBJ1-2
D: TRBD1
CDR3: CASSRIAQGAGDGYTF
DNA: TGTGCCAGCAGCCGCATAGCACAGGGGGCAGGAGATGGCTACACCTTC

size: -
V: TRBV15
J: TRBJ2-5
D: -
CDR3: CATSRDRWGSETQYF
DNA: TGTGCCACCAGCAGAGATCGGTGGGGATCAGAGACCCAGTACTTC

size: -
V: TRBV19
J: TRBJ2-1
D: TRBD2
CDR3: CASSVESGRGSYNEQFF
DNA: TGTGCCAGTAGTGTCGAAAGCGGGAGGGGCTCCTACAATGAGCAGTTCTTC

size: -
V: TRBV11-3
J: TRBJ2-3
D: -
CDR3: CASSFSSSTDTQYF
DNA: TGTGCCAGCAGCTTTTCCAGCAGCACAGATACGCAGTATTTT

size: -
V: TRBV15
J: TRBJ2-7
D: -
CDR3: CATSRTVGVYEQYF
DNA: TGTGCCACCAGCAGAACAGTAGGGGTTTACGAGCAGTACTTC

size: -
V: TRBV2
J: TRBJ2-1
D: -
CDR3: CASGESRDSNEQFF
DNA: TGTGCCAGCGGAGAATCCCGGGACTCCAATGAGCAGTTCTTC

size: -
V: TRBV7-9
J: TRBJ1-6
D: -
CDR3: CASSLDSLNSPLHF
DNA: TGTGCCAGCAGCTTAGATAGCCTCAATTCACCCCTCCACTTT

size: -
V: TRBV27
J: TRBJ1-4
D: -
CDR3: CASGGRTGDEKLFF
DNA: TGTGCCAGCGGGGGACGGACCGGGGATGAAAAACTGTTTTTT

size: -
V: TRBV5-1
J: TRBJ2-7
D: -
CDR3: CASSLGPASTYEQYF
DNA: TGCGCCAGCAGCCTTGGACCGGCCAGCACATACGAGCAGTACTTC

size: once
V: TRBV5-1
J: TRBJ1-2
D: -
CDR3: CASSLEGQAPYGYTF
DNA: TGCGCCAGCAGCTTGGAGGGGCAGGCGCCCTATGGCTACACCTTC

size: -
V: TRBV2
J: TRBJ2-3
D: -
CDR3: CASRSVLGDLSGDTQYF
DNA: TGTGCCAGCAGAAGTGTGTTAGGAGATTTAAGCGGAGATACGCAGTATTTT

size: -
V: TRBV5-1
J: TRBJ2-5
D: TRBD1
CDR3: CASSLDRGETQYF
DNA: TGCGCCAGCAGCTTGGACAGGGGAGAGACCCAGTACTTC